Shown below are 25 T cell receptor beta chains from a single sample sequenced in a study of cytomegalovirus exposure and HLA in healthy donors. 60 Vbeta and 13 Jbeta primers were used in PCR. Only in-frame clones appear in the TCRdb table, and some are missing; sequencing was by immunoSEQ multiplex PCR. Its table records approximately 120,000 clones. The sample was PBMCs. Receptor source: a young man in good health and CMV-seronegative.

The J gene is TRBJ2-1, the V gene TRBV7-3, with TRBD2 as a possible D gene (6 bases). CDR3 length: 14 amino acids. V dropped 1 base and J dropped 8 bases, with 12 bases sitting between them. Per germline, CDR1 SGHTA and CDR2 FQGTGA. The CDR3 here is CASSLNPGEYEQFF. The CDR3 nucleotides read TGTGCCAGCAGCTTAAACCCGGGGGAGTATGAGCAGTTCTTC.

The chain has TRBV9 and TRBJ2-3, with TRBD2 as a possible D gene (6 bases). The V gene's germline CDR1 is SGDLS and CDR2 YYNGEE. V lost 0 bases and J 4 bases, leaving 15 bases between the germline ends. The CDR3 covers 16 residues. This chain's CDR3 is CASSVAQRGRPDTQYF. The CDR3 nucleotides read TGTGCCAGCAGCGTAGCTCAACGGGGGAGGCCAGATACGCAGTATTTT.

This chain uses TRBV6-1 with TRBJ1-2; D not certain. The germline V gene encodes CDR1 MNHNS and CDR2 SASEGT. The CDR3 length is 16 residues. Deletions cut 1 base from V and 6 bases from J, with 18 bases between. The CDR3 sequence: CASSEVLTEPEDGYTF. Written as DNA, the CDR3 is TGTGCCAGCAGTGAAGTCCTGACGGAACCTGAGGATGGCTACACCTTC.

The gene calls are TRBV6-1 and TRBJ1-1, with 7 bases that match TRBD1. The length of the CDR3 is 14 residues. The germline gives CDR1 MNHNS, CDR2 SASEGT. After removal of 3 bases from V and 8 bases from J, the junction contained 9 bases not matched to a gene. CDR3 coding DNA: TGTGCCAGCAGTGACAGGGGGAAGATATGGGAAGCTTTCTTT. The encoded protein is CASSDRGKIWEAFF.

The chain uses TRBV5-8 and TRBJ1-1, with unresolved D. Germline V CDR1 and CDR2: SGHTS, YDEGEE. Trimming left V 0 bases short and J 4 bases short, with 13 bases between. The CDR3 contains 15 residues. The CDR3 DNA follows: TGTGCCAGCAGCTTGGATTATTTTATTCGCACTGAAGCTTTCTTT. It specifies CASSLDYFIRTEAFF.

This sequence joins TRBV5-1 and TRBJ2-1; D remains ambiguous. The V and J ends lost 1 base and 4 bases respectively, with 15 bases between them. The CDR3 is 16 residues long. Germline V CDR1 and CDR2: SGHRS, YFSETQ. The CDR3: CASSLNDFSYYNEQFF. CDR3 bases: TGCGCCAGCAGCTTGAATGACTTCTCTTATTACAATGAGCAGTTCTTC. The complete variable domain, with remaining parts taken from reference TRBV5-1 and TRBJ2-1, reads KAGVTQTPRYLIKTRGQQVTLSCSPISGHRSVSWYQQTPGQGLQFLFEYFSETQRNKGNFPGRFSGRQFSNSRSEMNVSTLELGDSALYLCASSLNDFSYYNEQFFGPGTRLTVL.

This CDR3 reads CASSSGTGGMDEQYF. CDR3 nucleotides: TGTGCCAGCAGCTCCGGGACAGGGGGCATGGACGAGCAGTACTTC. The chain couples TRBV7-2 to TRBJ2-5; 12 nucleotides line up with TRBD1. The DNA matches TRBJ2-7 better at its end, which makes the J call doubtful. There are 15 residues in the CDR3. Germline-derived CDR1 and CDR2 are SGHTA and FQGNSA.

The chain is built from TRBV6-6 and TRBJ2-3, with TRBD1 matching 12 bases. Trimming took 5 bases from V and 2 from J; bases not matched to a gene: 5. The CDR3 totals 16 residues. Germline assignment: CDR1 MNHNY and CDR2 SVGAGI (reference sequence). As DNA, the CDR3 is TGTGCCAGCAGTCCGGGACAGGGGGCCGACACAGATACGCAGTATTTT. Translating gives CASSPGQGADTDTQYF.

The CDR3 is CASSPLAGGYTDTQYF. The CDR3 DNA reads as TGCGCCAGCAGCCCATTAGCGGGAGGGTACACAGATACGCAGTATTTT. J is TRBJ2-3 and V is TRBV5-1; 11 nucleotides line up with TRBD2. J lost 2 bases, V lost 4 bases, and 6 bases had no gene match. Germline assignment: CDR1 SGHRS and CDR2 YFSETQ. The CDR3 sequence is 16 residues long. Looking up the rest from reference TRBV5-1 and TRBJ2-3 gives the full variable domain: KAGVTQTPRYLIKTRGQQVTLSCSPISGHRSVSWYQQTPGQGLQFLFEYFSETQRNKGNFPGRFSGRQFSNSRSEMNVSTLELGDSALYLCASSPLAGGYTDTQYFGPGTRLTVL.

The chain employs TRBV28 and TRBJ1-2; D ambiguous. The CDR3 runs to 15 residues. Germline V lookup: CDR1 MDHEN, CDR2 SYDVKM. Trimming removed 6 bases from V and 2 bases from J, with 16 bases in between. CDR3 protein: CASSSMRRGNYGYTF. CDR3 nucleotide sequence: TGTGCCAGCAGCTCCATGAGGAGAGGCAACTATGGCTACACCTTC.

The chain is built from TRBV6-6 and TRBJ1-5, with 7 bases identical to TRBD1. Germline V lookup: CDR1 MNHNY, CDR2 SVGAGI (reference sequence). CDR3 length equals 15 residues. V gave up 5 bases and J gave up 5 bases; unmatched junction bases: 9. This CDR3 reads CASSKTGDRDQPQHF. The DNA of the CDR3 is TGTGCCAGCAGTAAAACCGGGGACAGAGATCAGCCCCAGCATTTT.

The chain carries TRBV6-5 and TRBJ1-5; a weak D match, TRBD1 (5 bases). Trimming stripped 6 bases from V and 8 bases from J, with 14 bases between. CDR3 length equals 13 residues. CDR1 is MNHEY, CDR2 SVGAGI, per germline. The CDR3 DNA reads TGTGCCAGCAGACCGACTGGGGGGGAGCCCCAGCATTTT. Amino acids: CASRPTGGEPQHF.

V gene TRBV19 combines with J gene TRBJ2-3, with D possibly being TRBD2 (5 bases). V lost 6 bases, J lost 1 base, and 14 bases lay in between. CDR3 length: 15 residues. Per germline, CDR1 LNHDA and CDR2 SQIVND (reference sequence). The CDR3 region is CASRNIGSGTDTQYF. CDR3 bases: TGTGCCAGTAGGAACATAGGTAGCGGCACAGATACGCAGTATTTT. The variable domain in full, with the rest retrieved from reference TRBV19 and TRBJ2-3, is DGGITQSPKYLFRKEGQNVTLSCEQNLNHDAMYWYRQDPGQGLRLIYYSQIVNDFQKGDIAEGYSVSREKKESFPLTVTSAQKNPTAFYLCASRNIGSGTDTQYFGPGTRLTVL.

CDR3 amino acids: CAWSALAGNEQFF. The CDR3 region has the DNA TGTGCCTGGAGTGCTCTAGCCGGCAATGAGCAGTTCTTC. The chain employs TRBV30 and TRBJ2-1, with TRBD2 as a possible D gene (5 bases). Germline lookup yields CDR1 GTSNPN and CDR2 SVGIG (reference sequence). V shed 1 base and J shed 6 bases, with 10 bases lying between them. The CDR3 is made up of 13 amino acids.

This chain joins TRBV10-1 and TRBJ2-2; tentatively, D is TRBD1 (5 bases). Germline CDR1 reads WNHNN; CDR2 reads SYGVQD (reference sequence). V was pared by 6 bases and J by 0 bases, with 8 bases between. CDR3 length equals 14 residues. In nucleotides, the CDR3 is TGCGCCAGCAGACAGGAATCGAACACCGGGGAGCTGTTTTTT. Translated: CASRQESNTGELFF.

CDR3 sequence: CASSPSGLINNEQFF. Written as DNA, the CDR3 is TGTGCCAGCAGTCCTTCAGGACTTATAAACAATGAGCAGTTCTTC. The chain carries TRBV28 and TRBJ2-1; perhaps TRBD2 as D (5 bases). The ends were cut back, 5 bases at V and 5 bases at J, with 16 bases in the middle. The CDR3 loop spans 15 amino acids. The germline V gene has CDR1 MDHEN and CDR2 SYDVKM.

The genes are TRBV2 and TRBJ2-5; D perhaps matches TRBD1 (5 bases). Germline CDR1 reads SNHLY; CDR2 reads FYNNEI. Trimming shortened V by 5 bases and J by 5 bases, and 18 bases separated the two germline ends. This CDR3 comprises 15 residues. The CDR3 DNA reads TGTGCCAGCAGTAATACCCCCGACAGTTTTGAGACCCAGTACTTC. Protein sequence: CASSNTPDSFETQYF. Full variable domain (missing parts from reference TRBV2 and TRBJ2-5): EPEVTQTPSHQVTQMGQEVILRCVPISNHLYFYWYRQILGQKVEFLVSFYNNEISEKSEIFDDQFSVERPDGSNFTLKIRSTKLEDSAMYFCASSNTPDSFETQYFGPGTRLLVL.

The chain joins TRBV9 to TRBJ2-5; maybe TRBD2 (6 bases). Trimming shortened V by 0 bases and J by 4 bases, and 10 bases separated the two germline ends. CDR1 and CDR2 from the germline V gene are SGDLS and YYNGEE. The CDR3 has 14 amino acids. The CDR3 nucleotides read TGTGCCAGCAGCGTAGATGGAGGGCGAGAGACCCAGTACTTC. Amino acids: CASSVDGGRETQYF.

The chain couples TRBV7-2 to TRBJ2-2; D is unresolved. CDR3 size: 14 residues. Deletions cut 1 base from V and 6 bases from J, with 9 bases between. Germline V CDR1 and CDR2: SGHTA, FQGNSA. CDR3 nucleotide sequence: TGTGCCAGCAGCTTAGTAGCCGACGCCGGGGAGCTGTTTTTT. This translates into CASSLVADAGELFF.

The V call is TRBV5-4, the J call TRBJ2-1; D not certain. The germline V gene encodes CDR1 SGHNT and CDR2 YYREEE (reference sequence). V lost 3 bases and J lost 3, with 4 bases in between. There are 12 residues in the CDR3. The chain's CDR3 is CASSSGYNEQFF. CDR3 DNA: TGTGCCAGCAGCTCCGGCTACAATGAGCAGTTCTTC. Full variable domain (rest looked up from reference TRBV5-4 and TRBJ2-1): ETGVTQSPTHLIKTRGQQVTLRCSSQSGHNTVSWYQQALGQGPQFIFQYYREEENGRGNFPPRFSGLQFPNYSSELNVNALELDDSALYLCASSSGYNEQFFGPGTRLTVL.

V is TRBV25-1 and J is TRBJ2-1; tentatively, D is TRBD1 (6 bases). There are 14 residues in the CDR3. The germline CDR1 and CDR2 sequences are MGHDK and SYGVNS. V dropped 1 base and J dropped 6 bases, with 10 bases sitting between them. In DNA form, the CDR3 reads TGTGCCAGCAGTGAATTCGTCAGGGGCAATGAGCAGTTCTTC. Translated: CASSEFVRGNEQFF.

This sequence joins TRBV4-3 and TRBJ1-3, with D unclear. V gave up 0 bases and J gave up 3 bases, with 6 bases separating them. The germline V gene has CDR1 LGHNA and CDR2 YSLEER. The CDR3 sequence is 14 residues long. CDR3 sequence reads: CASSQDVGGNTIYF. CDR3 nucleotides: TGCGCCAGCAGCCAAGATGTCGGTGGAAACACCATATATTTT.

The CDR3 nucleotides are TGTGCCAGCAGCGTAGATGGGGGACAGGGACTCCTCCACTTT. Translated: CASSVDGGQGLLHF. The chain combines TRBV9 with TRBJ1-6, with TRBD1 matching 9 bases. V shed 0 bases, J shed 15 bases, and the junction held 7 bases outside the gene matches. Germline loops: CDR1 SGDLS, CDR2 YYNGEE. The CDR3 runs 14 residues.

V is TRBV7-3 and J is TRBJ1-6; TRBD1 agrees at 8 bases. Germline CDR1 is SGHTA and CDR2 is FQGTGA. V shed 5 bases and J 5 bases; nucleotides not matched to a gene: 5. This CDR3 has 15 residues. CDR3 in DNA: TGTGCCAGCAGCGCCCGGACAGGGAATAATTCACCCCTCCACTTT. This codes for CASSARTGNNSPLHF.

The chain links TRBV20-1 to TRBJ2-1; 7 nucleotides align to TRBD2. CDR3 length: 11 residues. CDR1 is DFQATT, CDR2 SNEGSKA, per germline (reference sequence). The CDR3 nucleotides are TGCAACCCTAGCGGTAACAATGAGCAGTTCTTC. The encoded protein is CNPSGNNEQFF.